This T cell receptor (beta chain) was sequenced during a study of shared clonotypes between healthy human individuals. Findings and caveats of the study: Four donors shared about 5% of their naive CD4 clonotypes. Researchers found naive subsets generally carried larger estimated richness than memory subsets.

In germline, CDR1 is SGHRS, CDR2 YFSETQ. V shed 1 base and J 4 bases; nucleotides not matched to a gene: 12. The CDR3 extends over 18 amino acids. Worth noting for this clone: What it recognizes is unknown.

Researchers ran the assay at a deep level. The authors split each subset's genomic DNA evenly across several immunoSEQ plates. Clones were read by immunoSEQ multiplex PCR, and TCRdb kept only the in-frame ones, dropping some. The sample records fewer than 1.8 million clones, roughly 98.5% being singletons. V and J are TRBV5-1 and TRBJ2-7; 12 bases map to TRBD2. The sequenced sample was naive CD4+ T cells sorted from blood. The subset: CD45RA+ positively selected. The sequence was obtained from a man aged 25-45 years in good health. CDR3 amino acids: CASSLRAPTSGRGYEQYF. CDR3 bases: TGCGCCAGCAGCTTGCGGGCTCCGACTAGCGGGAGAGGTTACGAGCAGTACTTC.